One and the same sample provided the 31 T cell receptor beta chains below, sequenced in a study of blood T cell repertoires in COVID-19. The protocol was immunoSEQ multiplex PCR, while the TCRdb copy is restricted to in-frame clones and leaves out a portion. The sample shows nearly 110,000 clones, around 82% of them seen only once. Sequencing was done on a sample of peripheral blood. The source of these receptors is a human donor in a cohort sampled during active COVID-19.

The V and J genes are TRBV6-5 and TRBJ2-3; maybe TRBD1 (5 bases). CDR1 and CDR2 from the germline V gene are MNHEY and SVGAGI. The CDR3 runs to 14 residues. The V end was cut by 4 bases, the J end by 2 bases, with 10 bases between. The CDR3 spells CASSLRQNTDTQYF. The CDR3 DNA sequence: TGTGCCAGCAGTTTACGACAGAACACAGATACGCAGTATTTT.

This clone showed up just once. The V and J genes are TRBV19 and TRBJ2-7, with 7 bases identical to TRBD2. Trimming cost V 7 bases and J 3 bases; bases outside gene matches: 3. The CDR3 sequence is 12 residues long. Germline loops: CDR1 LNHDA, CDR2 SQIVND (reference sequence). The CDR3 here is CASKSSGYEQYF. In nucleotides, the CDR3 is TGTGCCAGTAAGTCTAGCGGCTACGAGCAGTACTTC.

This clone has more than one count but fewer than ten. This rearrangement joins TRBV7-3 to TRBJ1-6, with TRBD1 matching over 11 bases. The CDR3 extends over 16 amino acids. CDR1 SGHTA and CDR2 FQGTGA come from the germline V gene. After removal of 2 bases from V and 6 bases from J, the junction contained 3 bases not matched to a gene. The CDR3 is CASSLGQGAANSPLHF. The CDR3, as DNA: TGTGCCAGCAGCTTAGGACAGGGGGCTGCTAATTCACCCCTCCACTTT.

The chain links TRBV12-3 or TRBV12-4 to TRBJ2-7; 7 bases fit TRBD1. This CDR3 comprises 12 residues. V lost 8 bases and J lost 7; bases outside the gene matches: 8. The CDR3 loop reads CASGQVPREQYF. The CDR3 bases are TGTGCCAGCGGACAGGTTCCGAGGGAGCAGTACTTC.

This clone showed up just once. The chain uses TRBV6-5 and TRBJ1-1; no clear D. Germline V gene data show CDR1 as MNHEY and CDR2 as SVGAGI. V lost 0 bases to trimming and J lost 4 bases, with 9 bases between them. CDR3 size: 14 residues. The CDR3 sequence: CASSYSNPGTEAFF. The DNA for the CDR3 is TGTGCCAGCAGTTACTCGAACCCAGGCACTGAAGCTTTCTTT.

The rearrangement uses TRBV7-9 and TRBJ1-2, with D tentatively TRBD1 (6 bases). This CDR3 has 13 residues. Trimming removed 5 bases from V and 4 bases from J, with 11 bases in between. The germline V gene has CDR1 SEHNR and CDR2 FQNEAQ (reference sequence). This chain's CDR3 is CASSTDSFYGYTF. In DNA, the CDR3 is TGTGCCAGCAGCACGGACAGTTTCTATGGCTACACCTTC.

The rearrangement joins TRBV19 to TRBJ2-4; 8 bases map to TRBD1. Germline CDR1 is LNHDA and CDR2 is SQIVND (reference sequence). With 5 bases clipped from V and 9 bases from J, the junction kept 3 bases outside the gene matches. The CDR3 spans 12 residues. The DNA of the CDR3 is TGTGCCAGTAGTGCACAGGGGGGCATTCAGTACTTC. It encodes CASSAQGGIQYF.

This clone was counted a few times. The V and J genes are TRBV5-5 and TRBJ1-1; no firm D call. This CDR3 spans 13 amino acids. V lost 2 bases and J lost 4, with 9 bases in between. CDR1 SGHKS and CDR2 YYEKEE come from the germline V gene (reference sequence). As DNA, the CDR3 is TGTGCCAGCAGCTTCACATCAACCACTGAAGCTTTCTTT. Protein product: CASSFTSTTEAFF.

The CDR3 nucleotides read TGCGCCAGCAGCTCGTCCCGGGACAGGGCTGGGGCCAACGTCCTGACTTTC. The encoded protein is CASSSSRDRAGANVLTF. This rearrangement joins TRBV5-1 to TRBJ2-6, with TRBD1 matching over 9 bases. Germline CDR1 is SGHRS and CDR2 is YFSETQ. There are 17 residues in the CDR3. V lost 3 bases to trimming and J lost 2 bases; unmatched junction nucleotides: 6.

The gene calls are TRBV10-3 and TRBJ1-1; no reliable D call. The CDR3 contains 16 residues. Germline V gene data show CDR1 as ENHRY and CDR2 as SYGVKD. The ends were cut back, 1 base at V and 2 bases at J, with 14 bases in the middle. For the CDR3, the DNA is TGTGCCATCAGTGAGTTAAAGGGAGCGGGTAACACTGAAGCTTTCTTT. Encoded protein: CAISELKGAGNTEAFF.

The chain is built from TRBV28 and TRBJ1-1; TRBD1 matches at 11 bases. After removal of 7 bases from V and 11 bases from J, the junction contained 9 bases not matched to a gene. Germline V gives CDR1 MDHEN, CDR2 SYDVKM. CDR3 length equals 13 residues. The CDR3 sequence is CASIPGQGGRAFF. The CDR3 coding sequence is TGTGCCAGCATCCCGGGACAGGGGGGTCGGGCTTTCTTT. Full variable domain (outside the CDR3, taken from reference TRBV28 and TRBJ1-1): DVKVTQSSRYLVKRTGEKVFLECVQDMDHENMFWYRQDPGLGLRLIYFSYDVKMKEKGDIPEGYSVSREKKERFSLILESASTNQTSMYLCASIPGQGGRAFFGQGTRLTVV.

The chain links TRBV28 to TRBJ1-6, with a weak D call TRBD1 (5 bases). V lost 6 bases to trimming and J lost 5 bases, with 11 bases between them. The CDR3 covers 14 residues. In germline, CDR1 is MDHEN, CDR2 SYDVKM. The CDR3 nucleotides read TGTGCCAGCAGACACAGGTTTAATAATTCACCCCTCCACTTT. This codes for CASRHRFNNSPLHF.

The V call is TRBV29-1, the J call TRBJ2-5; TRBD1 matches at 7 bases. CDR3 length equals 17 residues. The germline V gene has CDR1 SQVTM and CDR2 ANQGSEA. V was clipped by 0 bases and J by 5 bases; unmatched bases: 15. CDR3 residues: CSVEDPSALTGLETQYF. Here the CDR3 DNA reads TGCAGCGTTGAAGACCCTTCGGCATTGACAGGGTTGGAGACCCAGTACTTC.

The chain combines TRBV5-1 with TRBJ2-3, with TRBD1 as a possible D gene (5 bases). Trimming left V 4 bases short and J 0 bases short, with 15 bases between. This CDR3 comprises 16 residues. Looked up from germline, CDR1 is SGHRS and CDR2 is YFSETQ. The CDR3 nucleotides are TGCGCCAGCAGCAGACGTCCGACAGATAGCACAGATACGCAGTATTTT. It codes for CASSRRPTDSTDTQYF.

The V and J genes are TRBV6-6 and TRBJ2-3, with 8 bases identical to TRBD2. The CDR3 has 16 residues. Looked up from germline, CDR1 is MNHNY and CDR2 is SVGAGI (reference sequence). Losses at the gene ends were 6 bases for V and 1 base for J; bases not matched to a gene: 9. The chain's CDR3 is CASRRESGSGTDTQYF. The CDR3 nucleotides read TGTGCCAGCAGACGTGAGAGCGGGAGTGGCACAGATACGCAGTATTTT.

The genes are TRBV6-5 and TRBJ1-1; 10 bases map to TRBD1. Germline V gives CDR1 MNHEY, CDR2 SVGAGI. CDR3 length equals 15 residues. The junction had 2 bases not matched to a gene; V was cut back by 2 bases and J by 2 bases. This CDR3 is CASSYRTGGNTEAFF. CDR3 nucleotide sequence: TGTGCCAGCAGTTACCGGACAGGGGGAAACACTGAAGCTTTCTTT.

CDR3 in DNA: TGCGCCAGCAGCCAAGATATCGGGTGGGGACAGAGCACAGATACGCAGTATTTT. Its protein product is CASSQDIGWGQSTDTQYF. The gene calls are TRBV4-1 and TRBJ2-3, with 7 bases matching TRBD1. Unmatched junction bases numbered 9, after V lost 0 bases and J lost 0 bases. The germline CDR1 and CDR2 sequences are MGHRA and YSYEKL. This CDR3 is built from 18 residues.

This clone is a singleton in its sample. In DNA, the CDR3 is TGCGCCAGCAGTCGGCAGGCCTCCTGGAATGAGCAGTTCTTC. It is translated as CASSRQASWNEQFF. The chain employs TRBV5-1 and TRBJ2-1; D ambiguous. Trimming cost V 5 bases and J 7 bases, with 16 bases left between them. Per germline, CDR1 SGHRS and CDR2 YFSETQ. The CDR3 contains 14 residues.

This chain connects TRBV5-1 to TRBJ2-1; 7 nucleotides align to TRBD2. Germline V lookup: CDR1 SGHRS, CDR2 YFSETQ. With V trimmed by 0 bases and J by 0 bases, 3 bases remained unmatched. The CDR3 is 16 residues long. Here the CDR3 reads CASSLVGGSSYNEQFF. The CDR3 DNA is TGCGCCAGCAGCTTGGTTGGCGGGAGCTCCTACAATGAGCAGTTCTTC.

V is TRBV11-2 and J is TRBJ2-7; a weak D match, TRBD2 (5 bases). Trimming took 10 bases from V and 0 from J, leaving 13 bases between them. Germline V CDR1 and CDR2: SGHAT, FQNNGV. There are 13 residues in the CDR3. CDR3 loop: CAIGKAGSYEQYF. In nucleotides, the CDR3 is TGTGCCATCGGGAAGGCGGGCTCCTACGAGCAGTACTTC.

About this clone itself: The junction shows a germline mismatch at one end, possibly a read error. The CDR3 DNA reads as TGTGCCAGTAGTATAGATCATAACAGGGGGCGTGAAACTTTCTTT. Translating gives CASSIDHNRGRETFF. The V call is TRBV19, the J call TRBJ1-1, with 9 nucleotides matching TRBD1. Looked up from germline, CDR1 is LNHDA and CDR2 is SQIVND (reference sequence). The CDR3 length is 15 residues.

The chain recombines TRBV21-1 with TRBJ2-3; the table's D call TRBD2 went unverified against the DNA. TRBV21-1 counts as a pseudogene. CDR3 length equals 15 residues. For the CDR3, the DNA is TGTGCCAGCAGGGGAGCTAGCGTATTCACAGATACGCAGTATTTT. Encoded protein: CASRGASVFTDTQYF.

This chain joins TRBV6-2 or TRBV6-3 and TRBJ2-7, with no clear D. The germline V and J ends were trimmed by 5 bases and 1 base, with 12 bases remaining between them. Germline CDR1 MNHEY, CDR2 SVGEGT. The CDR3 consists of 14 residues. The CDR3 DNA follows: TGTGCCAGCAGTACCTACGACTGGTCCTACGAGCAGTACGTC. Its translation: CASSTYDWSYEQYV.

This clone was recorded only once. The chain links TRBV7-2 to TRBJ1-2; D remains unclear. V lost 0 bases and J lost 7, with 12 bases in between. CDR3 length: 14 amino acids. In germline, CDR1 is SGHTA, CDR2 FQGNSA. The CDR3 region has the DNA TGTGCCAGCAGCTTAGCCGTGACCCGGAGTGGCTACACCTTC. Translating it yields CASSLAVTRSGYTF.

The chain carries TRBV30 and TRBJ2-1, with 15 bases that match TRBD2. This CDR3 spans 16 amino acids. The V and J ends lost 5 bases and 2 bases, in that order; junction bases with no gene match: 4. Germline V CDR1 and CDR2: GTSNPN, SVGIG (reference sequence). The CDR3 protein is CAWGLAGGAAYNEQFF. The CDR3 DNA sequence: TGTGCCTGGGGACTAGCGGGAGGGGCGGCCTACAATGAGCAGTTCTTC.

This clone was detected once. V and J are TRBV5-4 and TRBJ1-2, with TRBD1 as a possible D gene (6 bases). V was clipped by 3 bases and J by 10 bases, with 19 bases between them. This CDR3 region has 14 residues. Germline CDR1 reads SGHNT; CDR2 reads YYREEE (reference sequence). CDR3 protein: CASSWGQTVIDYTF. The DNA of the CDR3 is TGTGCCAGCAGCTGGGGGCAGACGGTCATAGACTACACCTTC. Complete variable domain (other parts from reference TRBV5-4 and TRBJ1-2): ETGVTQSPTHLIKTRGQQVTLRCSSQSGHNTVSWYQQALGQGPQFIFQYYREEENGRGNFPPRFSGLQFPNYSSELNVNALELDDSALYLCASSWGQTVIDYTFGSGTRLTVV.

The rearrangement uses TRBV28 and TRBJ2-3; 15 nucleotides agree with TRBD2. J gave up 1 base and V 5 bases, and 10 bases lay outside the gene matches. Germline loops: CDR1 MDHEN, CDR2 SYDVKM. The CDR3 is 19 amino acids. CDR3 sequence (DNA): TGTGCCAGCAGTCCCGAGGGACTAGCGGGAGGAATAGGCACAGATACGCAGTATTTT. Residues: CASSPEGLAGGIGTDTQYF.

The CDR3 DNA reads as TGTGCCTGGGGACCGGGACTAGCGGACCAAGAGACCCAGTACTTC. Its protein is CAWGPGLADQETQYF. This chain connects TRBV30 to TRBJ2-5; 11 bases are a match to TRBD2. CDR3 length equals 15 residues. V shed 5 bases and J 0 bases; nucleotides not matched to a gene: 5. Germline V gene sequence: CDR1 GTSNPN, CDR2 SVGIG (reference sequence).

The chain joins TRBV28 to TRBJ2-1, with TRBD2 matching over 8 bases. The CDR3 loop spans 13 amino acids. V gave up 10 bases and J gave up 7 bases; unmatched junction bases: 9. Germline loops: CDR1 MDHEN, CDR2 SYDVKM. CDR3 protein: CATTRAGGNEQFF. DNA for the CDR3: TGTGCCACCACCCGGGCGGGAGGAAATGAGCAGTTCTTC.

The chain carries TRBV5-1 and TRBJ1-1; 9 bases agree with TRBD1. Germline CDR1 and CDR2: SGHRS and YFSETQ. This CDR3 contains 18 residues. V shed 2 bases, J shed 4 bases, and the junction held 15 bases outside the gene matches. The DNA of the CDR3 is TGCGCCAGCAGCTTTGTTGCGGGTGGGGGACAGGGCAGCACTGAAGCTTTCTTT. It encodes CASSFVAGGGQGSTEAFF.

DNA of the CDR3: TGTGCCGGGGCTGGGGCTAGCGGGAGGGCAGGTGAGCAGTTCTTC. This codes for CAGAGASGRAGEQFF. The chain combines TRBV28 with TRBJ2-1, with 12 bases identical to TRBD2. Germline V gives CDR1 MDHEN, CDR2 SYDVKM. The junction had 14 bases not matched to a gene; V was cut back by 11 bases and J by 9 bases. The CDR3 consists of 15 residues. Looking up the rest from reference TRBV28 and TRBJ2-1 gives the full variable domain: DVKVTQSSRYLVKRTGEKVFLECVQDMDHENMFWYRQDPGLGLRLIYFSYDVKMKEKGDIPEGYSVSREKKERFSLILESASTNQTSMYLCAGAGASGRAGEQFFGPGTRLTVL.